This TCR beta chain was sequenced for a study of blood T cell repertoires in COVID-19. TCRdb keeps only in-frame clones here, not all; method: immunoSEQ multiplex PCR. The profile shows around 250,000 clones, about 91% of them singletons. Germline loops: CDR1 MNHEY, CDR2 SMNVEV (reference sequence). The CDR3 sequence is 15 residues long. J gave up 5 bases and V 6 bases, and 7 bases lay outside the gene matches. The study drew participants aged roughly 18 to 95 years from some 24 US areas. This receptor was obtained from a man aged 35-49 years who had been exposed to COVID-19. Sequenced: PBMCs or T cells enriched from blood (not recorded which). This rearrangement joins TRBV27 to TRBJ1-6, with 7 bases matching TRBD1. This chain's CDR3 is CASRLTGANNSPLHF. Written as DNA, the CDR3 is TGTGCCAGCAGGTTAACAGGGGCGAATAATTCACCCCTCCACTTT.